This T cell receptor beta chain was identified in a study of PD-1 blockade in classical Hodgkin lymphoma. General observations from the study: Repertoires differed for reasons still undefined, possibly disease activity or prior therapy.

The V end lost 0 bases, the J end lost 6 bases, and 12 bases lay between the germline ends. The CDR3 is 15 amino acids. Germline V gene sequence: CDR1 LGHNA, CDR2 YSLEER. Each of the patients experienced relapse following autologous stem cell transplantation, and their brentuximab vedotin exposure differed. As concerns this clone: Its cognate antigen is unknown.

The repertoire was sequenced with immunoSEQ multiplex PCR; TCRdb's copy has only in-frame clones and lacks some. This table holds 55,000 to 80,000 clones, more than 70% found once. This TCR came from a human donor with classical Hodgkin lymphoma. The gene calls are TRBV4-3 and TRBJ1-5; TRBD1 is a possible D gene (5 bases). The specimen comprised peripheral blood mononuclear cells (PBMCs), sampled at baseline. Here the CDR3 reads CASSQERGRAQPQHF. The CDR3 coding sequence is TGCGCCAGCAGCCAAGAGCGGGGACGGGCTCAGCCCCAGCATTTT.